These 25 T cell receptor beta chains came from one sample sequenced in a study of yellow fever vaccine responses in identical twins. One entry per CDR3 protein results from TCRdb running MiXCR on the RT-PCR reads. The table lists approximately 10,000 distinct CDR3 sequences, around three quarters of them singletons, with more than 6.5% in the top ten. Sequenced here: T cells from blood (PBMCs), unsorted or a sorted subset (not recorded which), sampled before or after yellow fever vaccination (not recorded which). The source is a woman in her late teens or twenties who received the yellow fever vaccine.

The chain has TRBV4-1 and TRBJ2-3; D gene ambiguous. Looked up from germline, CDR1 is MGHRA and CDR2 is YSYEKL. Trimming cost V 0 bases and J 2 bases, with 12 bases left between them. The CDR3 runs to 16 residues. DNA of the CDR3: TGCGCCAGCAGCCAAGATAGTAAGGGATCCACAGATACGCAGTATTTT. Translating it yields CASSQDSKGSTDTQYF.

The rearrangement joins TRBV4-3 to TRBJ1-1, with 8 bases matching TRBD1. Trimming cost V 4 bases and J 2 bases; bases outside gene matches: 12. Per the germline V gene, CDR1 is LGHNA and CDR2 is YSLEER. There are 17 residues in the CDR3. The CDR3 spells CASSPYYTGTGNTEAFF. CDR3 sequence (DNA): TGCGCCAGCAGCCCATATTACACCGGGACAGGCAACACTGAAGCTTTCTTT.

The CDR3 sequence: CSARDGDGRQETQYF. DNA for the CDR3: TGCAGTGCTAGAGACGGAGATGGGAGACAAGAGACCCAGTACTTC. The chain is built from TRBV20-1 and TRBJ2-5, with D perhaps TRBD2 (5 bases). The V gene lost 0 bases and the J gene lost 2 bases, with 13 bases spanning the gap. The germline gives CDR1 DFQATT, CDR2 SNEGSKA (reference sequence). This CDR3 region has 15 residues.

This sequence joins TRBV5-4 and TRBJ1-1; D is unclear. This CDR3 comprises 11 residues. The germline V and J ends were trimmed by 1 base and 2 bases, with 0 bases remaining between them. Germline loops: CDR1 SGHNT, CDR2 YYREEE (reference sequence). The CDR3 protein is CASSLNTEAFF. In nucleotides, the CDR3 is TGTGCCAGCAGCTTGAACACTGAAGCTTTCTTT.

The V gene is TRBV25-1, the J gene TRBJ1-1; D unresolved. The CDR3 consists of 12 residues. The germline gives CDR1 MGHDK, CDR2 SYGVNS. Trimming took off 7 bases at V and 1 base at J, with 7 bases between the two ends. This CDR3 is CASKGPNTEAFF. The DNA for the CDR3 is TGTGCCAGCAAAGGACCGAACACTGAAGCTTTCTTT.

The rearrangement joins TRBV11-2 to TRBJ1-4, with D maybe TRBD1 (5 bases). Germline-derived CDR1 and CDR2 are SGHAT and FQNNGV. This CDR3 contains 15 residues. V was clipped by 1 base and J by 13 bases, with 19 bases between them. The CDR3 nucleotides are TGTGCCAGCAGCTTAGGCCGTGGGGGGGTCATGGGACTGTTTTTT. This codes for CASSLGRGGVMGLFF.

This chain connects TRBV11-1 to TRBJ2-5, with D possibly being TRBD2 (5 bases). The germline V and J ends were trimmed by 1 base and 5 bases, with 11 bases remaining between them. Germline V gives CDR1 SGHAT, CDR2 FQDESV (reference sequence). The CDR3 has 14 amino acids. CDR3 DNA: TGTGCCAGCAGCTTAGAGGCTAGCTGGGAGACCCAGTACTTC. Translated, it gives CASSLEASWETQYF.

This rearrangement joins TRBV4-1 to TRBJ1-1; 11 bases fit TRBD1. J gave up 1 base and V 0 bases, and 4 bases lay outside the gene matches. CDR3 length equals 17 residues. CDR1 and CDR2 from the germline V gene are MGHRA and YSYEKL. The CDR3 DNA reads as TGCGCCAGCAGCCAAGATGAAGGGACAGGGGGGAACACTGAAGCTTTCTTT. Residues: CASSQDEGTGGNTEAFF.

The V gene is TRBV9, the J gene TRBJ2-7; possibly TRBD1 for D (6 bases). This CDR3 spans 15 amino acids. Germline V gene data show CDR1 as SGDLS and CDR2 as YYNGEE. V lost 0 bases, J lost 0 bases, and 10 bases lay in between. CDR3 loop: CASSVGGDISYEQYF. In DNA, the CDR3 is TGTGCCAGCAGCGTAGGAGGGGACATCTCCTACGAGCAGTACTTC.

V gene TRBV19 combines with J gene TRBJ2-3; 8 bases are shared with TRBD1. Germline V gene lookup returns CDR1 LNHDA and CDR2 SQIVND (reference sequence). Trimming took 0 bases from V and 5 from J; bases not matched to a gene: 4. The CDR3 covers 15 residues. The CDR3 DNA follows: TGTGCCAGTAGTATAGAGCGACAGGGGATAGATACGCAGTATTTT. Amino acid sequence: CASSIERQGIDTQYF.

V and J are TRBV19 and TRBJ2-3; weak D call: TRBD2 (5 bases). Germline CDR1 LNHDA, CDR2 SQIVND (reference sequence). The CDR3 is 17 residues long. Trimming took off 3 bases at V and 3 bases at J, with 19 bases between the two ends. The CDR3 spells CASSILSNEGFTDTQYF. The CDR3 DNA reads TGTGCCAGTAGTATCTTAAGTAACGAGGGATTTACAGATACGCAGTATTTT. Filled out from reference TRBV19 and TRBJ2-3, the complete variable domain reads DGGITQSPKYLFRKEGQNVTLSCEQNLNHDAMYWYRQDPGQGLRLIYYSQIVNDFQKGDIAEGYSVSREKKESFPLTVTSAQKNPTAFYLCASSILSNEGFTDTQYFGPGTRLTVL.

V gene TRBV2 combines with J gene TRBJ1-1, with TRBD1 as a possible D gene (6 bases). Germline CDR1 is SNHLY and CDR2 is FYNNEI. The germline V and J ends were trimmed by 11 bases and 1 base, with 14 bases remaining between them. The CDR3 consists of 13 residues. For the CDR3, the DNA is TGTGCCTGCCGAAGGGGGGAGAACACTGAAGCTTTCTTT. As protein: CACRRGENTEAFF.

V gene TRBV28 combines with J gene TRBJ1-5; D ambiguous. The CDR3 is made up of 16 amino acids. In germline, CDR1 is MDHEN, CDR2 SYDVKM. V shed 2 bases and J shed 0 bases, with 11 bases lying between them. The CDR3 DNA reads TGTGCCAGCAGTTTAGGAGCATCCGTTAGCAATCAGCCCCAGCATTTT. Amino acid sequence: CASSLGASVSNQPQHF.

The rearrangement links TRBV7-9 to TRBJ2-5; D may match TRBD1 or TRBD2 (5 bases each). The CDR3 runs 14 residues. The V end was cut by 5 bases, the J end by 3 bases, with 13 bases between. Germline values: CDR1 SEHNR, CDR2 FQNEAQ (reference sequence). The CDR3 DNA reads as TGTGCCAGCAGCCCAGAGGGGCCAAAAGAGACCCAGTACTTC. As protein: CASSPEGPKETQYF.

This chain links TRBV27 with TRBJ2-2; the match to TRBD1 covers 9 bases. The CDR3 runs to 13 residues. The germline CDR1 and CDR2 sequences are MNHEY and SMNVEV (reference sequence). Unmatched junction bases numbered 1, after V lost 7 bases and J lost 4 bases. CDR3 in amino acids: CASKTGGTGELFF. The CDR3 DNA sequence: TGTGCCAGCAAGACAGGGGGCACCGGGGAGCTGTTTTTT.

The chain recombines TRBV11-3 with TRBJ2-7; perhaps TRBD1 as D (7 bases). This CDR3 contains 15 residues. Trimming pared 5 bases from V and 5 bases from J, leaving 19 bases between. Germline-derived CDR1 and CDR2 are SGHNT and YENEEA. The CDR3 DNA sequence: TGTGCCAGCAGCCCCGAACGGGCAGGGGGGAACGAGCAGTACTTC. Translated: CASSPERAGGNEQYF.

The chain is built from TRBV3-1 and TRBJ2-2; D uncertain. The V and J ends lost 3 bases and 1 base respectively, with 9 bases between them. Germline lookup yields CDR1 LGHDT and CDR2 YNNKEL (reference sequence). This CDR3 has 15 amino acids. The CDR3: CASSQGIVNTGELFF. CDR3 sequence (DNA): TGTGCCAGCAGCCAGGGTATAGTGAACACCGGGGAGCTGTTTTTT.

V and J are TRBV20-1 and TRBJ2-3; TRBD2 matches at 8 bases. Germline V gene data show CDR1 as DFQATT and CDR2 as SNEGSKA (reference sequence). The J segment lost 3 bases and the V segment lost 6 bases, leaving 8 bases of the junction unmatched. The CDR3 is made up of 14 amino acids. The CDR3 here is CSAQGERETDTQYF. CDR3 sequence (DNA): TGCAGTGCCCAGGGCGAGCGGGAGACAGATACGCAGTATTTT.

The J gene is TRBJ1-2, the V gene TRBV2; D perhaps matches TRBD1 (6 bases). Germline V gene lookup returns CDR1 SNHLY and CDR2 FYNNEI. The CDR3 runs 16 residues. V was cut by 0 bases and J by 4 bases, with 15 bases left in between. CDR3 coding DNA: TGTGCCAGCAGTGAAGCGGGTACAGGGTATGTCTATGGCTACACCTTC. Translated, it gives CASSEAGTGYVYGYTF.

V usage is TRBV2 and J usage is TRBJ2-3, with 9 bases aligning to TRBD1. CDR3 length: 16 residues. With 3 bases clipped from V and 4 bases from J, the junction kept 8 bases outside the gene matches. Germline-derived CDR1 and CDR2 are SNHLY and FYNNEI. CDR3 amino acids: CASSDRGQGSSDTQYF. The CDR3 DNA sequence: TGTGCCAGCAGTGACCGAGGACAGGGGAGTTCAGATACGCAGTATTTT.

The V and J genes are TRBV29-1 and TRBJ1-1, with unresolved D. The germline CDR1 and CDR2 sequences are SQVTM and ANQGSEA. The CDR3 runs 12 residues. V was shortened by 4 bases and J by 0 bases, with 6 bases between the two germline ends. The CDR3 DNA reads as TGCAGCGTTGGGCGTGTGAACACTGAAGCTTTCTTT. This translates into CSVGRVNTEAFF.

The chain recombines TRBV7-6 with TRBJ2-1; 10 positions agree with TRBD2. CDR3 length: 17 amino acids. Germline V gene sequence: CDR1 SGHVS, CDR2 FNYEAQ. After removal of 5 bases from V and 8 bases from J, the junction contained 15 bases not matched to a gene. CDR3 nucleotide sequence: TGTGCCAGCAGCCCGACGGAGCGGGAGGGCCCATTGGATGAGCAGTTCTTC. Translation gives CASSPTEREGPLDEQFF.

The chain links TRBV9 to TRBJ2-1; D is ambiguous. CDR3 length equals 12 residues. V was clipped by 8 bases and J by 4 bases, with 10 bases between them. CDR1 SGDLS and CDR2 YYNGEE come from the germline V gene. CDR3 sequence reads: CASAPVYNEQFF. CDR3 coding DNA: TGTGCCAGTGCCCCAGTGTACAATGAGCAGTTCTTC.

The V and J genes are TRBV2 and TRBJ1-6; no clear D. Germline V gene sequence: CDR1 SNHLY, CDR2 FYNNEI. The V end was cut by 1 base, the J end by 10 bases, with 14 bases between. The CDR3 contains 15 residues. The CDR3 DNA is TGTGCCAGCAGTGAAGGCGCGTTCCTGGGGTCACCCCTCCACTTT. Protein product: CASSEGAFLGSPLHF. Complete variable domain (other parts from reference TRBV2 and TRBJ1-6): EPEVTQTPSHQVTQMGQEVILRCVPISNHLYFYWYRQILGQKVEFLVSFYNNEISEKSEIFDDQFSVERPDGSNFTLKIRSTKLEDSAMYFCASSEGAFLGSPLHFGNGTRLTVT.

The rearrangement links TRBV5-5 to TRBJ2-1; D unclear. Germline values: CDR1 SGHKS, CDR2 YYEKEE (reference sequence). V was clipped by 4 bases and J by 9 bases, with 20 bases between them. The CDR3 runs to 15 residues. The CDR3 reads CASSLSLMTPGEQFF. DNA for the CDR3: TGTGCCAGCAGCCTGTCATTGATGACCCCGGGTGAGCAGTTCTTC.